The sequence of this TCR beta chain was determined in a study of cytomegalovirus exposure and HLA in healthy donors. Overall study results and limits: Available immune exposure information covered CMV serostatus only. A few of the chains that were CMV-associated were confirmed in vitro to be specific for CMV antigens. Many donors shared some public TCRs, even though most TCR sequences were rare. Productive status was seen about 87% or about 30% of the time for most TCR beta V segments in an earlier analysis.

To note about this clone: Antigen unknown.

The PCR ran on 60 Vbeta and 13 Jbeta primers. Assay used: immunoSEQ multiplex PCR; TCRdb lists only in-frame clones, some missing. The table includes 100,000 or so clones, around 78% detected once. V dropped 0 bases and J dropped 7; count of bases not matched to a gene: 5. CDR3 size: 16 residues. From germline, CDR1 is LGHNT and CDR2 FRNRAP. This TCR came from a male donor in good health and CMV-seronegative. Source material: PBMCs. The chain uses TRBV12-5 and TRBJ2-1; the match to TRBD2 covers 11 bases. This chain's CDR3 is CASGLVLAGGGNEQFF. The CDR3 DNA reads as TGTGCTAGTGGTTTGGTCCTAGCGGGAGGTGGTAATGAGCAGTTCTTC. Based on the CDR3 plus reference TRBV12-5 and TRBJ2-1, the full variable domain is DARVTQTPRHKVTEMGQEVTMRCQPILGHNTVFWYRQTMMQGLELLAYFRNRAPLDDSGMPKDRFSAEMPDATLATLKIQPSEPRDSAVYFCASGLVLAGGGNEQFFGPGTRLTVL.